This T cell receptor (beta chain) comes out of a study of blood T cell repertoires in COVID-19. The overall study: The samples span acute and convalescent COVID-19 from the United States, Italy and Spain. T cells, B-cell-depleted T cells, or PBMCs supplied cDNA or gDNA.

In the authors' workflow: Amplification with reference gene primers provided the estimates of nucleated cell counts. Only in-frame clones appear in the TCRdb table, and some are missing; sequencing was by immunoSEQ multiplex PCR. V and J calls and clone size are as listed in that table; D and trimming were resolved from the DNA. Of about 360,000 clones listed, 75% to 90% are singletons. Germline V gene sequence: CDR1 LNHDA, CDR2 SQIVND (reference sequence). The CDR3 totals 15 residues. The V gene end was trimmed by 3 bases and the J gene end by 4 bases; junction bases not matched to a gene: 4. It was during active infection that Seattle patients were enrolled and then longitudinally followed.

This TCR derives from a woman in her fifties or sixties with COVID-19, enrolled during active disease. The sequenced material came from peripheral blood. The chain joins TRBV19 to TRBJ1-3; the match to TRBD1 covers 9 bases. CDR3 loop: CASSMAGTGGNTIYF. Written as DNA, the CDR3 is TGTGCCAGTAGTATGGCCGGGACAGGGGGAAACACCATATATTTT.